This T cell receptor beta chain was sequenced in a study of T-cell memory formation after mild COVID-19. Study-wide results and caveats: The authors left the SARS-CoV-2 specificity of second-wave clones peaking on day 37 unconfirmed.

Concerning this clonotype: Its specificity is unknown.

The germline CDR1 and CDR2 sequences are SGHRS and YFSETQ. This CDR3 spans 16 amino acids. V lost 4 bases to trimming and J lost 1 base; unmatched junction nucleotides: 9. TCRdb redid the calling of the 5' RACE reads with MiXCR, one entry per CDR3 protein. The sample lists under 250,000 distinct CDR3 sequences; 8% to 10% were seen once. The source of this sequence is a man aged 18 to 30 who had mild COVID-19 (a few samples of this study predate the infection). Cell type and time point are not known. This sequence joins TRBV5-1 and TRBJ2-5; 8 nucleotides agree with TRBD2. Material for sequencing was PBMCs or a T cell subset sorted from them (not recorded which). This chain's CDR3 is CASSPAGGGTQETQYF. The DNA for the CDR3 is TGCGCCAGCAGCCCGGCGGGCGGGGGGACCCAAGAGACCCAGTACTTC. Drawing the rest from reference TRBV5-1 and TRBJ2-5, the complete variable domain is KAGVTQTPRYLIKTRGQQVTLSCSPISGHRSVSWYQQTPGQGLQFLFEYFSETQRNKGNFPGRFSGRQFSNSRSEMNVSTLELGDSALYLCASSPAGGGTQETQYFGPGTRLLVL.